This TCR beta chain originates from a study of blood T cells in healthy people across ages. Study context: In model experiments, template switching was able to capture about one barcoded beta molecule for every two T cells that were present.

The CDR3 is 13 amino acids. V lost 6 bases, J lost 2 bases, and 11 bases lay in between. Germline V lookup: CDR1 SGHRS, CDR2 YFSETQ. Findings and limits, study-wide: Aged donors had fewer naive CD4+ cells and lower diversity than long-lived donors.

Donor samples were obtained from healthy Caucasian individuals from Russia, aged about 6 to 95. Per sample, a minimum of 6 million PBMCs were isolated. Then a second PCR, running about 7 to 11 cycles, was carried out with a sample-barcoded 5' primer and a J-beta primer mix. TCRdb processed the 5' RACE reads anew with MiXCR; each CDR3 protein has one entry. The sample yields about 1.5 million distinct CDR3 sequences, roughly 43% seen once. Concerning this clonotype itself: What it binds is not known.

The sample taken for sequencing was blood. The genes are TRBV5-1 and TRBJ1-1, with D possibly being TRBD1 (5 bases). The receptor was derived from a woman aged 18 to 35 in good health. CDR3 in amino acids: CASTLDSNTEAFF. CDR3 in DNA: TGCGCCAGCACCCTCGACAGCAACACTGAAGCTTTCTTT.